The rows below give T cell receptor beta chains drawn from one sample of a study of cytomegalovirus exposure and HLA in healthy donors. Assay used: immunoSEQ multiplex PCR; TCRdb lists only in-frame clones, some missing. The sample holds approximately 110,000 clones, around three quarters seen once. Sequences were obtained from PBMCs. These receptors were taken from a man aged 50 to 59 in good health and CMV-seropositive. The CDR3 runs from the conserved cysteine through the conserved F or W. The order of the fields is V gene, D gene, clone size, J gene, CDR3 protein, CDR3 DNA. D genes are given only for firm matches. The size field is filled for only some rows; it gives once, few, many or a size class.

>TRBV9|TRBD2|.|TRBJ2-1
CASSVSAGGSYNEQFF
TGTGCCAGCAGCGTATCCGCGGGAGGGTCCTACAATGAGCAGTTCTTC
>TRBV12-5|.|.|TRBJ2-3
CASGSRPSTDTQYF
TGTGCTAGTGGTTCGAGGCCTAGCACAGATACGCAGTATTTT
>TRBV7-8|TRBD2|.|TRBJ2-7
CASSLGGLAGTYEQYF
TGTGCCAGCAGCTTAGGGGGACTAGCGGGGACCTACGAGCAGTACTTC
>TRBV5-1|.|.|TRBJ2-5
CASSVFVGARETQYF
TGCGCCAGCAGCGTATTTGTGGGGGCGAGAGAGACCCAGTACTTC
>TRBV2|.|few|TRBJ1-5
CASRGVLGQPQHF
TGTGCCAGCCGGGGAGTCCTAGGGCAGCCCCAGCATTTT
>TRBV19|TRBD1|.|TRBJ2-7
CASSIDRGALIYEQYF
TGTGCCAGTAGTATCGACAGGGGGGCCTTAATCTACGAGCAGTACTTC
>TRBV6-5|TRBD1|.|TRBJ2-5
CASTLDREGTQYF
TGTGCCAGCACTCTAGACAGGGAAGGGACCCAGTACTTC
>TRBV9|TRBD1|few|TRBJ1-3
CASSASGGAGNTIYF
TGTGCCAGCAGCGCCTCAGGGGGCGCTGGAAACACCATATATTTT
>TRBV5-1|TRBD1|.|TRBJ2-2
CASSLGGIGGADTGELFF
TGCGCCAGCAGCTTGGGTGGTATAGGGGGCGCGGACACCGGGGAGCTGTTTTTT
>TRBV1|.|.|TRBJ2-7
CTSSPLTGELYEQYF
TGCACCAGCAGCCCCCTAACGGGAGAGCTCTACGAGCAGTACTTC
>TRBV10-3|TRBD1|.|TRBJ2-1
CAISPGQGAIEQFF
TGTGCCATCAGTCCGGGACAGGGCGCGATCGAGCAGTTCTTC